The next 10 T cell receptor beta chains were all read from a single sample in a study of blood T cell repertoires in COVID-19. The data were produced by immunoSEQ multiplex PCR, yet TCRdb's version contains in-frame clones alone and is incomplete. Of 120,000 to 150,000 clones in the sample, approximately 88% were seen once. The sequenced sample was PBMCs or T cells enriched from blood (not recorded which). Receptors originate from a man aged 40-50 years with acute COVID-19.

CDR3 bases: TGTGCCAGCCACCGGGACAGGTCTAATCAGCCCCAGCATTTT. This sequence encodes CASHRDRSNQPQHF. V is TRBV2 and J is TRBJ1-5; 8 nucleotides match TRBD1. CDR1 and CDR2 from the germline V gene are SNHLY and FYNNEI. J was trimmed by 4 bases and V by 8 bases; bases with no gene match: 7. The CDR3 spans 14 residues.

The chain has TRBV15 and TRBJ2-7; 7 nucleotides line up with TRBD2. This CDR3 has 13 residues. Trimming removed 5 bases from V and 3 bases from J; junction bases left unmatched: 4. Germline V lookup: CDR1 LNHNV, CDR2 YYDKDF (reference sequence). The chain's CDR3 is CATSVTSDYEQYF. The DNA of the CDR3 is TGTGCCACCAGCGTTACTAGCGACTACGAGCAGTACTTC. The full variable domain, completed using reference TRBV15 and TRBJ2-7, is DAMVIQNPRYQVTQFGKPVTLSCSQTLNHNVMYWYQQKSSQAPKLLFHYYDKDFNNEADTPDNFQSRRPNTSFCFLDIRSPGLGDTAMYLCATSVTSDYEQYFGPGTRLTVT.

The chain combines TRBV2 with TRBJ1-5; D gene uncertain. Germline values: CDR1 SNHLY, CDR2 FYNNEI. The CDR3 loop spans 15 amino acids. V was pared by 4 bases and J by 7 bases, with 17 bases between. CDR3 sequence: CASSVREGDSQPQHF. In DNA, the CDR3 is TGTGCCAGCAGTGTTCGGGAAGGAGATAGCCAGCCCCAGCATTTT.

The chain employs TRBV5-6 and TRBJ1-3, with D possibly matching TRBD1 (6 bases). This CDR3 has 16 amino acids. V lost 3 bases, J lost 0 bases, and 13 bases lay in between. Germline CDR1 SGHDT, CDR2 YYEEEE. The CDR3 here is CASSSYRQDSGNTIYF. The CDR3 bases are TGTGCCAGCAGCTCATACAGACAGGACTCTGGAAACACCATATATTTT.

The chain links TRBV3-1 (or the pseudogene TRBV3-2) to TRBJ2-2; 12 nucleotides match TRBD2. V lost 0 bases and J lost 7; bases outside the gene matches: 9. Germline CDR1 is LGHDT and CDR2 is YNNKEL (reference sequence). This CDR3 is 18 amino acids long. The CDR3 DNA is TGTGCCAGCAGCCAAGATAAGCTAGCGGGGGGGCGCGGCGGGGAGCTGTTTTTT. Its protein product is CASSQDKLAGGRGGELFF.

The chain employs TRBV6-2 or TRBV6-3 and TRBJ2-1; 8 bases line up with TRBD2. This CDR3 spans 15 amino acids. From germline, CDR1 is MNHEY and CDR2 SVGEGT. With V trimmed by 2 bases and J by 7 bases, 7 bases remained unmatched. The CDR3 DNA reads as TGTGCCAGCAGTTACCTACGGGGGGGCCGAAATGAGCAGTTCTTC. Translating gives CASSYLRGGRNEQFF.

The rearrangement links TRBV3-1 (or the pseudogene TRBV3-2) to TRBJ1-1; 10 bases agree with TRBD1. J was trimmed by 4 bases and V by 8 bases; bases with no gene match: 10. Per the germline V gene, CDR1 is LGHDT and CDR2 is YNNKEL (reference sequence). The CDR3 consists of 15 residues. CDR3 bases: TGTGCCAGCCAGGGACAGGGGATGGTGGGCACTGAAGCTTTCTTT. Its protein is CASQGQGMVGTEAFF.

V usage is TRBV30 and J usage is TRBJ2-2, with unresolved D. Trimming cost V 0 bases and J 3 bases, with 5 bases left between them. Germline V gives CDR1 GTSNPN, CDR2 SVGIG (reference sequence). CDR3 size: 13 residues. In DNA form, the CDR3 reads TGTGCCTGGAGTGTACTTGACACCGGGGAGCTGTTTTTT. It is translated as CAWSVLDTGELFF. The full variable domain, completed using reference TRBV30 and TRBJ2-2, is SQTIHQWPATLVQPVGSPLSLECTVEGTSNPNLYWYRQAAGRGLQLLFYSVGIGQISSEVPQNLSASRPQDRQFILSSKKLLLSDSGFYLCAWSVLDTGELFFGEGSRLTVL.

V and J are TRBV28 and TRBJ1-4; 7 bases align to TRBD1. The CDR3 runs 14 residues. The germline CDR1 and CDR2 sequences are MDHEN and SYDVKM. J was trimmed by 7 bases and V by 10 bases; bases with no gene match: 12. The CDR3 loop is CATYSGGQGEKLFF. The CDR3 DNA reads TGTGCCACCTACTCAGGGGGGCAAGGTGAAAAACTGTTTTTT.

V is TRBV6-5 and J is TRBJ1-2; D is uncertain. The length of the CDR3 is 12 residues. The V end was cut by 11 bases, the J end by 5 bases, with 15 bases between. CDR1 and CDR2 from the germline V gene are MNHEY and SVGAGI. The CDR3 DNA reads as TGTGCCGCTCAGCACAGTTTTTATGGCTACACCTTC. This encodes CAAQHSFYGYTF.